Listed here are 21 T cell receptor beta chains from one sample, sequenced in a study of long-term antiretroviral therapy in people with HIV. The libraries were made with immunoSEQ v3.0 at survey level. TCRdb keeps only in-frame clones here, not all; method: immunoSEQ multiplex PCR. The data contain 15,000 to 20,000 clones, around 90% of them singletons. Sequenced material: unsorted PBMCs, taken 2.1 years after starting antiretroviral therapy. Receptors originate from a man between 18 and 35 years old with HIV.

In DNA, the CDR3 is TGCAGCGTTGTTGCTAGCGGGGGGTCAAACACCGGGGAGCTGTTTTTT. It yields the protein CSVVASGGSNTGELFF. The chain recombines TRBV29-1 with TRBJ2-2; TRBD2 matches at 11 bases. This CDR3 has 16 residues. The V gene's germline CDR1 is SQVTM and CDR2 ANQGSEA. V shed 4 bases and J 2 bases; nucleotides not matched to a gene: 6.

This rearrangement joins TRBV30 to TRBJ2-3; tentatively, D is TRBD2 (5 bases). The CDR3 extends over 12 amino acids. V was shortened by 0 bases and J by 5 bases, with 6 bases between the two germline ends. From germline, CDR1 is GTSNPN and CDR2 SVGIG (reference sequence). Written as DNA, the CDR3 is TGTGCCTGGAGTGTCCGGGAAGATACGCAGTATTTT. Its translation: CAWSVREDTQYF.

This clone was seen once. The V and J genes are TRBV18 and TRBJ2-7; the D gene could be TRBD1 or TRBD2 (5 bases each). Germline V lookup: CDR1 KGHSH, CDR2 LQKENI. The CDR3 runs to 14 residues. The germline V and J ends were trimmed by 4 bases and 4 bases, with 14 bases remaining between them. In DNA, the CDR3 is TGTGCCAGCTCACATACCGGGACCGCTTACGAGCAGTACTTC. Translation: CASSHTGTAYEQYF.

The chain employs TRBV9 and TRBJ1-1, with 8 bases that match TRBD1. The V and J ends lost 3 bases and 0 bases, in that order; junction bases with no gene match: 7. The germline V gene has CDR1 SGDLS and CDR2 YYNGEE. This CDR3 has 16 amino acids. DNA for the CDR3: TGTGCCAGCAGCGACGGACAGGGAACTCTGAACACTGAAGCTTTCTTT. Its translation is CASSDGQGTLNTEAFF.

CDR3 DNA sequence: TGTGCCAGCAGCCCGGGGTGGACAGTCGTAGAAAACACTGAAGCTTTCTTT. Translation gives CASSPGWTVVENTEAFF. The gene calls are TRBV7-3 and TRBJ1-1, with D possibly TRBD1 on 6 matching bases. Germline CDR1 and CDR2: SGHTA and FQGTGA. Trimming took off 5 bases at V and 2 bases at J, with 21 bases between the two ends. CDR3 length: 17 residues.

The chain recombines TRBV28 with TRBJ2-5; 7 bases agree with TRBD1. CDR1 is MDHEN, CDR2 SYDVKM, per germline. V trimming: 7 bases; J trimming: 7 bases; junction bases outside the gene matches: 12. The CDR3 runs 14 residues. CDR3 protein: CASKTGVIGWTQYF. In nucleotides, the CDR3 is TGTGCCAGCAAAACAGGGGTTATCGGATGGACCCAGTACTTC.

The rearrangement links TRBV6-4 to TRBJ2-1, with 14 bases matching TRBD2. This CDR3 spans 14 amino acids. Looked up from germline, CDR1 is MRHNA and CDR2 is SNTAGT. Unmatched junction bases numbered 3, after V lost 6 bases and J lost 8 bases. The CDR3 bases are TGTGCCAGCAGCGAGACTAGCGGGGGGGATGAGCAGTTCTTC. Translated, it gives CASSETSGGDEQFF.

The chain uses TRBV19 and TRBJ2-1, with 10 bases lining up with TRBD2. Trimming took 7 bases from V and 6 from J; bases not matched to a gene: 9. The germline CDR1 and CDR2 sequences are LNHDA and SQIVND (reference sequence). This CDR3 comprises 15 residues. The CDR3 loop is CASKMKPSGSNEQFF. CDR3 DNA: TGTGCCAGTAAAATGAAGCCTAGCGGGAGCAATGAGCAGTTCTTC.

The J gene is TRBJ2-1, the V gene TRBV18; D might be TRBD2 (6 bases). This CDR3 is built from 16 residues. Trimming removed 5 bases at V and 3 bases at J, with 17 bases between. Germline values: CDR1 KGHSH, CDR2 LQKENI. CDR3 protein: CASSDPPMGGYNEQFF. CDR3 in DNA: TGTGCCAGCTCAGACCCGCCGATGGGGGGCTACAATGAGCAGTTCTTC. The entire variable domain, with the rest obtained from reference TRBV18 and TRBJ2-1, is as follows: NAGVMQNPRHLVRRRGQEARLRCSPMKGHSHVYWYRQLPEEGLKFMVYLQKENIIDESGMPKERFSAEFPKEGPSILRIQQVVRGDSAAYFCASSDPPMGGYNEQFFGPGTRLTVL.

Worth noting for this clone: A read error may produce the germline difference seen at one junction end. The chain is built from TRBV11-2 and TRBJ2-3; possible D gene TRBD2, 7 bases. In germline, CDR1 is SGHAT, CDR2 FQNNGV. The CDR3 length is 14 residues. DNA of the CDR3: TGTGCCAGCAGTTTAGGGGGGGTGGAGGATACGCAGTATTTT. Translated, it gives CASSLGGVEDTQYF.

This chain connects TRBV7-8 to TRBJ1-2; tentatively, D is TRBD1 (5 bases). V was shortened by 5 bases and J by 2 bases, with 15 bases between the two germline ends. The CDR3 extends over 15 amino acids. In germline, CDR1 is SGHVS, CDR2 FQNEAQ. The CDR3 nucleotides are TGTGCCAGCAGCCGGGTCAAGGGGCCAAACTATGGCTACACCTTC. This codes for CASSRVKGPNYGYTF.

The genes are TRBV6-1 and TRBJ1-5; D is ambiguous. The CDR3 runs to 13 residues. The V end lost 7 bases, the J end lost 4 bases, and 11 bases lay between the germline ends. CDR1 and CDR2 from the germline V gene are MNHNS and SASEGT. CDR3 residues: CASILGGNQPQHF. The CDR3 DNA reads TGTGCCAGCATTTTAGGCGGTAATCAGCCCCAGCATTTT.

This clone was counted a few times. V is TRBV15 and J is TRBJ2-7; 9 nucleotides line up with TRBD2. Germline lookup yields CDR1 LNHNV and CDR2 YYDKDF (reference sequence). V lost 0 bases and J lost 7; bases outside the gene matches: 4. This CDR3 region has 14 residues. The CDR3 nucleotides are TGTGCCACCAGCAGAGATCTAGCGGGATATGAGCAGTACTTC. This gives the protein CATSRDLAGYEQYF.

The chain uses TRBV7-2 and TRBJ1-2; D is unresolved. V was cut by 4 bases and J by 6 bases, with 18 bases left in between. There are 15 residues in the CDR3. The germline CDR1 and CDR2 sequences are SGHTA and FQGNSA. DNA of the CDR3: TGTGCCAGCAGCTCCGCTTGGGCCGACAAGGATGGCTACACCTTC. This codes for CASSSAWADKDGYTF.

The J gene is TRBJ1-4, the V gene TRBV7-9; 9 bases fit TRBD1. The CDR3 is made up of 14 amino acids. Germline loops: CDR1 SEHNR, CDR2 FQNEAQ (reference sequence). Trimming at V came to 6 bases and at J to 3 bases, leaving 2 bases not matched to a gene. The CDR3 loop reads CASRYRGPNEKLFF. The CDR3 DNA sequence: TGTGCCAGCAGGTACAGGGGGCCTAATGAAAAACTGTTTTTT.

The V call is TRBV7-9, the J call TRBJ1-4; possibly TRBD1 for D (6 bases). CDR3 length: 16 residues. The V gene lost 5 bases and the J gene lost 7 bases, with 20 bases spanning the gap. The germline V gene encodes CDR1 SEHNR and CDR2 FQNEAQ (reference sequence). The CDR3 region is CASSAPGATGLEKLFF. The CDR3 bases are TGTGCCAGCAGCGCCCCGGGGGCGACAGGTCTTGAAAAACTGTTTTTT.

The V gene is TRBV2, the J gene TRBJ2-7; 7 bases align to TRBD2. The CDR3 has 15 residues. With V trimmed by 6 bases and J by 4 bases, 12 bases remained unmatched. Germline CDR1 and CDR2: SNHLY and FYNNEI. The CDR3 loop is CASRLAASGTYEQYF. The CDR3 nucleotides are TGTGCCAGCAGATTGGCCGCCAGCGGGACTTACGAGCAGTACTTC.

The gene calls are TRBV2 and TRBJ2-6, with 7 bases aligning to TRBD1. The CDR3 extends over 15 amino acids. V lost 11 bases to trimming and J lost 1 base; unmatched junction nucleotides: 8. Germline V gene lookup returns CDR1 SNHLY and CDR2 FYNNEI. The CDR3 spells CALDRAKSGANVLTF. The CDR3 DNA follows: TGTGCCCTAGACAGGGCGAAGTCTGGGGCCAACGTCCTGACTTTC.

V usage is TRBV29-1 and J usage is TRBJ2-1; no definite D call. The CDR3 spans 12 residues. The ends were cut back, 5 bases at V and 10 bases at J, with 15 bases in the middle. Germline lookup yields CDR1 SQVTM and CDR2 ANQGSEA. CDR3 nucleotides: TGCAGCGTTTTGTCTTCCGTATGGGAGCAGTTCTTC. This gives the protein CSVLSSVWEQFF.

CDR3 in amino acids: CASSRTDSNTGELFF. The CDR3 bases are TGTGCCAGCAGCCGGACAGACTCGAACACCGGGGAGCTGTTTTTT. The chain has TRBV7-6 and TRBJ2-2; tentatively, D is TRBD1 (6 bases). The CDR3 spans 15 residues. V dropped 5 bases and J dropped 0 bases, with 10 bases sitting between them. Germline V gene sequence: CDR1 SGHVS, CDR2 FNYEAQ.

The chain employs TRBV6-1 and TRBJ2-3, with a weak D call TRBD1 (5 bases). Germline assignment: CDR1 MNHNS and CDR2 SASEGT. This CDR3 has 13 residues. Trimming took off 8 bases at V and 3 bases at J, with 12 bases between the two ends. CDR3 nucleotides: TGTGCCAGCGGGGCCTTTAGAACAGATACGCAGTATTTT. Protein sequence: CASGAFRTDTQYF.